This is a list of T cell receptor beta chains from one sample in a study of cytotoxic CD8 clonotypes in ibrutinib-treated CLL. This table comes from immunoSEQ multiplex PCR, and its TCRdb copy is limited to in-frame clones, with some not included. The top ten hold 37% of the sample, which has roughly 110,000 clones, more than 55% seen once. The starting material was PBMCs, obtained after 24 months of ibrutinib treatment. The receptors originated from a human donor with chronic lymphocytic leukemia. Each CDR3 is given with its conserved first and last residue. Fields, in order: D gene, clone size, V gene, J gene, CDR3 protein, CDR3 DNA. A D gene is named only where the DNA matches it firmly. Clone sizes are given selectively: once, few, many, or a class where the clone is expanded.

d_call: TRBD1; clone_size: few; v_call: TRBV5-4; j_call: TRBJ2-5; cdr3_aa: CASSPATGGMTETQYF; cdr3_nt: TGTGCCAGCAGCCCCGCCACAGGGGGAATGACGGAGACCCAGTACTTC
d_call: NA; clone_size: NA; v_call: TRBV10-3; j_call: TRBJ1-2; cdr3_aa: CAISDGGLYTF; cdr3_nt: TGTGCCATCAGTGACGGCGGACTCTACACCTTC
d_call: TRBD1; clone_size: NA; v_call: TRBV5-6; j_call: TRBJ2-5; cdr3_aa: CASSSYPTGVETQYF; cdr3_nt: TGTGCCAGCAGCTCATATCCCACAGGGGTGGAGACCCAGTACTTC
d_call: TRBD2; clone_size: NA; v_call: TRBV5-1; j_call: TRBJ2-5; cdr3_aa: CASSGGLLTVKQETQYF; cdr3_nt: TGCGCCAGCAGCGGGGGACTACTAACAGTAAAACAAGAGACCCAGTACTTC
d_call: NA; clone_size: NA; v_call: TRBV2; j_call: TRBJ2-1; cdr3_aa: CASSEARLSSYNEQFF; cdr3_nt: TGTGCCAGCAGTGAAGCTAGATTGAGCTCCTACAATGAGCAGTTCTTC
d_call: TRBD2; clone_size: NA; v_call: TRBV30; j_call: TRBJ2-3; cdr3_aa: CAWSPYPASGNTDTQYF; cdr3_nt: TGTGCCTGGAGCCCGTACCCGGCTAGCGGCAACACAGATACGCAGTATTTT
d_call: TRBD1; clone_size: NA; v_call: TRBV11-2; j_call: TRBJ2-5; cdr3_aa: CASSGTRGRRETQYF; cdr3_nt: TGTGCCAGCAGCGGGACCAGGGGGCGGCGGGAGACCCAGTACTTC
d_call: NA; clone_size: NA; v_call: TRBV19; j_call: TRBJ1-5; cdr3_aa: CASSRGTNNQPQHF; cdr3_nt: TGTGCCAGTAGTAGGGGCACAAACAATCAGCCCCAGCATTTT
d_call: NA; clone_size: NA; v_call: TRBV10-1; j_call: TRBJ1-2; cdr3_aa: CASSESQGNGYTF; cdr3_nt: TGCGCCAGCAGTGAGAGTCAGGGGAATGGCTACACCTTC
d_call: TRBD2; clone_size: NA; v_call: TRBV7-3; j_call: TRBJ2-6; cdr3_aa: CASSREVSGANVLTF; cdr3_nt: TGTGCCAGCAGTCGGGAGGTCTCTGGGGCCAACGTCCTGACTTTC
d_call: NA; clone_size: NA; v_call: TRBV29-1; j_call: TRBJ2-3; cdr3_aa: CSVDSGATTSTDTQYF; cdr3_nt: TGCAGCGTTGACTCCGGGGCTACCACTAGCACAGATACGCAGTATTTT
d_call: NA; clone_size: NA; v_call: TRBV6-5; j_call: TRBJ2-7; cdr3_aa: CASSSGRKPSYEQYF; cdr3_nt: TGTGCCAGCAGCAGCGGACGTAAGCCCTCCTACGAGCAGTACTTC
d_call: NA; clone_size: NA; v_call: TRBV7-8; j_call: TRBJ2-2; cdr3_aa: CASSTLAPANTGELFF; cdr3_nt: TGTGCCAGCAGCACGTTAGCGCCCGCGAACACCGGGGAGCTGTTTTTT